The rows below give T cell receptor beta chains drawn from one sample of a study of naive and memory T cell subsets. MiXCR was run by TCRdb on the UMI-ligation and nested PCR reads, yielding one entry per CDR3 protein. The table shows around 37,000 distinct CDR3 sequences, with roughly 9.6% occurring only once. Sequences were derived from skin, sampled from a tuberculin skin test site. The source is an adult in good health. CDR3s include the opening cysteine and the closing phenylalanine or tryptophan. A D gene is named only where the DNA matches it firmly. The size entry is marked missing in some rows and otherwise reads once, few, many or a size class.

clone size: .; J gene: TRBJ2-5; V gene: TRBV28; D gene: TRBD2; CDR3 protein: CASSPHLLAGLQETQYF; CDR3 DNA: TGTGCCAGCAGTCCCCACCTACTAGCGGGGTTACAAGAGACCCAGTACTTC
clone size: .; J gene: TRBJ2-2; V gene: TRBV28; D gene: .; CDR3 protein: CASSSLFGVNTGELFF; CDR3 DNA: TGTGCCAGCAGTTCTCTTTTTGGAGTCAACACCGGGGAGCTGTTTTTT
clone size: few; J gene: TRBJ1-4; V gene: TRBV2; D gene: .; CDR3 protein: CASSQEEEKLFF; CDR3 DNA: TGTGCCAGCAGCCAGGAGGAAGAAAAACTGTTTTTT
clone size: .; J gene: TRBJ2-1; V gene: TRBV6-2/TRBV6-3; D gene: TRBD1; CDR3 protein: CASTRGGTGRHEQFF; CDR3 DNA: TGTGCCAGCACCAGAGGTGGGACAGGGAGGCATGAGCAGTTCTTC
clone size: medium-sized; J gene: TRBJ1-3; V gene: TRBV29-1; D gene: TRBD1; CDR3 protein: CSVGGTGVSGNTIYF; CDR3 DNA: TGCAGCGTTGGGGGGACAGGGGTCTCTGGAAACACCATATATTTT
clone size: few; J gene: TRBJ1-2; V gene: TRBV12-3/TRBV12-4; D gene: .; CDR3 protein: CASSASADSYGYTF; CDR3 DNA: TGTGCCTCCTCGGCTTCGGCCGACTCCTATGGCTACACCTTC
clone size: many; J gene: TRBJ2-6; V gene: TRBV21-1; D gene: .; CDR3 protein: CASAGCGANVLTF; CDR3 DNA: TGTGCCAGCGCAGGGTGTGGGGCCAACGTCCTGACTTTC
clone size: medium-sized; J gene: TRBJ2-3; V gene: TRBV20-1; D gene: .; CDR3 protein: CSARGGARSADTQYF; CDR3 DNA: TGCAGTGCTAGGGGGGGGGCTCGATCGGCAGATACGCAGTATTTT
clone size: few; J gene: TRBJ2-5; V gene: TRBV4-1; D gene: .; CDR3 protein: CASSQVGASEETQYF; CDR3 DNA: TGCGCCAGCAGCCAAGTAGGGGCTAGCGAGGAGACCCAGTACTTC
clone size: medium-sized; J gene: TRBJ2-3; V gene: TRBV6-6; D gene: TRBD1; CDR3 protein: CASPTGSTDTQYF; CDR3 DNA: TGTGCCAGTCCGACAGGGAGCACAGATACGCAGTATTTT
clone size: few; J gene: TRBJ1-2; V gene: TRBV3-1; D gene: .; CDR3 protein: CASSLGPEGYTF; CDR3 DNA: TGTGCCAGCAGCCTAGGACCGGAGGGCTACACCTTC
clone size: .; J gene: TRBJ2-7; V gene: TRBV20-1; D gene: TRBD2; CDR3 protein: CSAREPGLAREQYF; CDR3 DNA: TGCAGTGCTAGAGAACCGGGACTAGCAAGGGAGCAGTACTTC
clone size: medium-sized; J gene: TRBJ2-3; V gene: TRBV20-1; D gene: TRBD2; CDR3 protein: CSAPQREVSDTQYF; CDR3 DNA: TGCAGTGCCCCGCAGCGGGAGGTATCAGATACGCAGTATTTT
clone size: .; J gene: TRBJ1-1; V gene: TRBV29-1; D gene: TRBD1; CDR3 protein: CSVDRQGRRTEAFF; CDR3 DNA: TGCAGCGTTGATCGACAGGGGCGGCGTACTGAAGCTTTCTTT
clone size: many; J gene: TRBJ1-1; V gene: TRBV30; D gene: .; CDR3 protein: CAWSGTGLTEAFF; CDR3 DNA: TGTGCCTGGAGTGGGACGGGGCTCACTGAAGCTTTCTTT
clone size: many; J gene: TRBJ2-1; V gene: TRBV4-1; D gene: TRBD1; CDR3 protein: CASSLNTGVNEQFF; CDR3 DNA: TGCGCCAGCTCTCTAAATACAGGGGTGAATGAGCAGTTCTTC
clone size: few; J gene: TRBJ2-1; V gene: TRBV6-6; D gene: .; CDR3 protein: CASSYSNGRNEQFF; CDR3 DNA: TGTGCCAGCAGTTACTCGAATGGGCGCAATGAGCAGTTCTTC
clone size: medium-sized; J gene: TRBJ2-7; V gene: TRBV20-1; D gene: .; CDR3 protein: CSAPDGTYEQYF; CDR3 DNA: TGCAGTGCTCCGGATGGGACCTACGAGCAGTACTTC
clone size: many; J gene: TRBJ1-1; V gene: TRBV5-1; D gene: TRBD1; CDR3 protein: CASSQRGDPTGVEAFF; CDR3 DNA: TGCGCCAGCAGCCAAAGGGGCGATCCTACAGGGGTTGAAGCTTTCTTT
clone size: many; J gene: TRBJ2-2; V gene: TRBV7-9; D gene: TRBD1; CDR3 protein: CASSSLDRVGASTGELFF; CDR3 DNA: TGTGCCAGCAGCTCCCTGGACAGGGTAGGAGCGAGCACCGGGGAGCTGTTTTTT
clone size: .; J gene: TRBJ2-2; V gene: TRBV20-1; D gene: TRBD1; CDR3 protein: CSARKPGTGASGELFF; CDR3 DNA: TGCAGTGCTAGAAAACCGGGGACAGGGGCGTCCGGGGAGCTGTTTTTT
clone size: few; J gene: TRBJ2-1; V gene: TRBV6-5; D gene: TRBD1; CDR3 protein: CASRQGVYNEQFF; CDR3 DNA: TGTGCCAGCAGACAGGGGGTCTACAATGAGCAGTTCTTC
clone size: .; J gene: TRBJ2-2; V gene: TRBV9; D gene: TRBD1; CDR3 protein: CASSVGGTANTGELFF; CDR3 DNA: TGTGCCAGCAGCGTAGGTGGGACAGCGAACACCGGGGAGCTGTTTTTT
clone size: .; J gene: TRBJ1-2; V gene: TRBV5-1; D gene: .; CDR3 protein: CASSGSGPLIPFYAGYTF; CDR3 DNA: TGCGCCAGCAGCGGTTCCGGGCCCCTTATCCCGTTCTATGCTGGCTACACCTTC
clone size: many; J gene: TRBJ1-3; V gene: TRBV7-9; D gene: .; CDR3 protein: CASSLTETRSGNTIYF; CDR3 DNA: TGTGCCAGCAGCTTGACAGAAACCCGCTCTGGAAACACCATATATTTT
clone size: many; J gene: TRBJ2-1; V gene: TRBV20-1; D gene: TRBD2; CDR3 protein: CSARISGDHNEQFF; CDR3 DNA: TGCAGTGCTAGAATTAGCGGGGACCACAATGAGCAGTTCTTC
clone size: few; J gene: TRBJ1-2; V gene: TRBV28; D gene: .; CDR3 protein: CASSLSNGPGAYTF; CDR3 DNA: TGTGCCAGCAGTTTATCCAACGGTCCGGGTGCCTACACCTTC
clone size: .; J gene: TRBJ2-5; V gene: TRBV11-2; D gene: .; CDR3 protein: CASSLDAAASKYF; CDR3 DNA: TGTGCCAGCAGCTTAGATGCCGCAGCCTCTAAGTACTTC
clone size: few; J gene: TRBJ2-2; V gene: TRBV20-1; D gene: .; CDR3 protein: CSARDPNTGELFF; CDR3 DNA: TGCAGTGCTAGAGATCCGAACACCGGGGAGCTGTTTTTT
clone size: few; J gene: TRBJ2-1; V gene: TRBV5-1; D gene: TRBD1; CDR3 protein: CASRDRGNNEQFF; CDR3 DNA: TGCGCCAGCCGGGACAGGGGTAATAATGAGCAGTTCTTC
clone size: few; J gene: TRBJ1-4; V gene: TRBV18; D gene: .; CDR3 protein: CASSPTLSATNEKLFF; CDR3 DNA: TGTGCCAGCTCACCCACCCTCTCGGCAACTAATGAAAAACTGTTTTTT
clone size: many; J gene: TRBJ2-3; V gene: TRBV20-1; D gene: .; CDR3 protein: CSAGLPDTQYF; CDR3 DNA: TGCAGTGCTGGACTACCAGATACGCAGTATTTT
clone size: once; J gene: TRBJ2-3; V gene: TRBV18; D gene: .; CDR3 protein: CASSPRSKQRTDTQYF; CDR3 DNA: TGTGCCAGCTCACCCCGATCGAAACAACGCACAGATACGCAGTATTTT